This passage covers 26 T cell receptor beta chains from one sample sequenced in a study of blood T cell repertoires in COVID-19. Profiling relied on immunoSEQ multiplex PCR, and the TCRdb table lists in-frame clones only, not all of them. The table lists 110,000 to 150,000 clones, about 89% of them singletons. Input material: peripheral blood. The receptors were gathered from a man aged 55-75 years with active or convalescent COVID-19.

J is TRBJ1-5 and V is TRBV2, with 8 bases matching TRBD1. V lost 2 bases, J lost 6 bases, and 3 bases stayed unmatched. Germline lookup yields CDR1 SNHLY and CDR2 FYNNEI. The CDR3 has 14 residues. CDR3: CASSEQGAGQPQHF. In DNA form, the CDR3 reads TGTGCCAGCAGTGAACAGGGGGCAGGTCAGCCCCAGCATTTT.

J is TRBJ1-5 and V is TRBV5-1; the D is unclear. The V and J ends lost 0 bases and 0 bases respectively, with 7 bases between them. The germline CDR1 and CDR2 sequences are SGHRS and YFSETQ. The CDR3 contains 15 residues. CDR3 DNA: TGCGCCAGCAGCTTGGAGCCTGTTAGCAATCAGCCCCAGCATTTT. Translation: CASSLEPVSNQPQHF.

The chain employs TRBV7-6 and TRBJ2-1, with 15 bases matching TRBD2. This CDR3 is 15 amino acids long. Trimming removed 4 bases from V and 9 bases from J; junction bases left unmatched: 4. Looked up from germline, CDR1 is SGHVS and CDR2 is FNYEAQ. CDR3 in amino acids: CASSWTSGGAIEQFF. The CDR3 coding sequence is TGTGCCAGCAGCTGGACTAGCGGGGGGGCCATTGAGCAGTTCTTC. Using reference TRBV7-6 and TRBJ2-1 for the parts outside the CDR3, the full variable domain is GAGVSQSPRYKVTKRGQDVALRCDPISGHVSLYWYRQALGQGPEFLTYFNYEAQQDKSGLPNDRFSAERPEGSISTLTIQRTEQRDSAMYRCASSWTSGGAIEQFFGPGTRLTVL.

The chain links TRBV28 to TRBJ1-2, with 9 bases identical to TRBD1. Unmatched junction bases numbered 5, after V lost 5 bases and J lost 7 bases. Germline lookup yields CDR1 MDHEN and CDR2 SYDVKM. The CDR3 is 13 amino acids. CDR3 coding DNA: TGTGCCAGCAGTCTCCCGGGACAGGGTGGCTACACCTTC. Protein sequence: CASSLPGQGGYTF.

This chain uses TRBV6-5 with TRBJ1-2; 8 bases map to TRBD1. The CDR3 has 13 amino acids. Trimming removed 6 bases from V and 7 bases from J; junction bases left unmatched: 7. Germline loops: CDR1 MNHEY, CDR2 SVGAGI. The CDR3 DNA reads as TGTGCCAGCAGGGGTCAGGGGGCCGGTGGCTACACCTTC. Translated: CASRGQGAGGYTF.

In DNA form, the CDR3 reads TGTGCCTGGATGCCAGGTGGGGGGGAGACCCAGTACTTC. This encodes CAWMPGGGETQYF. The rearrangement joins TRBV30 to TRBJ2-5, with D possibly matching TRBD2 (6 bases). From germline, CDR1 is GTSNPN and CDR2 SVGIG (reference sequence). V lost 4 bases and J lost 5, with 14 bases in between. CDR3 length: 13 amino acids.

This rearrangement joins TRBV30 to TRBJ1-6, with 7 nucleotides matching TRBD1. The V gene end was trimmed by 7 bases and the J gene end by 6 bases; junction bases not matched to a gene: 6. CDR3 length equals 13 residues. The germline gives CDR1 GTSNPN, CDR2 SVGIG (reference sequence). This chain's CDR3 is CAYRDRLNSPLHF. In DNA, the CDR3 is TGTGCCTACCGGGACAGACTTAATTCACCCCTCCACTTT.

The chain has TRBV6-5 and TRBJ2-1; a possible D gene is TRBD1 (6 bases). There are 15 residues in the CDR3. The V end lost 7 bases, the J end lost 2 bases, and 15 bases lay between the germline ends. The germline V gene encodes CDR1 MNHEY and CDR2 SVGAGI. The CDR3 DNA reads as TGTGCCAGCACCCCCACAGGGCTTCCCTACAATGAGCAGTTCTTC. It yields the protein CASTPTGLPYNEQFF.

The chain combines TRBV7-9 with TRBJ2-7; 9 bases fit TRBD2. Trimming cost V 1 base and J 4 bases; bases outside gene matches: 5. The CDR3 is 15 residues long. CDR1 and CDR2 from the germline V gene are SEHNR and FQNEAQ (reference sequence). The CDR3 DNA follows: TGTGCCAGCAGCTTAGAGGGACTAGCTTCGTACGAGCAGTACTTC. Amino acids: CASSLEGLASYEQYF.

V and J are TRBV5-1 and TRBJ1-6, with D possibly matching TRBD1 (5 bases). Germline V gene data show CDR1 as SGHRS and CDR2 as YFSETQ. The CDR3 covers 16 residues. Trimming cost V 4 bases and J 9 bases, with 20 bases left between them. The CDR3 spells CASSITPDTGGSPLHF. The DNA for the CDR3 is TGCGCCAGCAGCATTACCCCCGACACGGGGGGTTCACCCCTCCACTTT. Looking up the rest from reference TRBV5-1 and TRBJ1-6 gives the full variable domain: KAGVTQTPRYLIKTRGQQVTLSCSPISGHRSVSWYQQTPGQGLQFLFEYFSETQRNKGNFPGRFSGRQFSNSRSEMNVSTLELGDSALYLCASSITPDTGGSPLHFGNGTRLTVT.

The V gene is TRBV18, the J gene TRBJ1-1, with TRBD1 as a possible D gene (6 bases). The V gene lost 6 bases and the J gene lost 1 base, with 21 bases spanning the gap. CDR1 and CDR2 (germline): KGHSH, LQKENI. This CDR3 contains 17 residues. CDR3 amino acids: CASSSLTLQTGNTEAFF. The CDR3 bases are TGTGCCAGCTCGTCACTCACCCTGCAGACAGGGAACACTGAAGCTTTCTTT.

The CDR3 region has the DNA TGTGCCAGCTCGGGACTCATGAGGGACGAGCAGTACTTC. Translation: CASSGLMRDEQYF. V usage is TRBV27 and J usage is TRBJ2-7; weak D call: TRBD2 (6 bases). V gave up 8 bases and J gave up 5 bases, with 16 bases separating them. This CDR3 spans 13 amino acids. Germline V gene lookup returns CDR1 MNHEY and CDR2 SMNVEV (reference sequence).

The rearrangement uses TRBV5-5 and TRBJ2-7; TRBD1 matches 7 bases. The CDR3 has 15 residues. The V segment lost 0 bases and the J segment 1 base; nucleotides outside the gene matches: 4. Germline V gene data show CDR1 as SGHKS and CDR2 as YYEKEE (reference sequence). This chain's CDR3 is CASSLGGQPSYEQYF. The CDR3, as DNA: TGTGCCAGCAGCTTGGGGGGACAGCCATCCTACGAGCAGTACTTC.

This chain joins TRBV9 and TRBJ2-5; perhaps TRBD2 as D (6 bases). V was clipped by 0 bases and J by 7 bases, with 7 bases between them. This CDR3 spans 12 amino acids. Germline-derived CDR1 and CDR2 are SGDLS and YYNGEE. CDR3 in DNA: TGTGCCAGCAGCGTAGTGGAGGGGACCCAGTACTTC. It is translated as CASSVVEGTQYF.

The J gene is TRBJ1-6, the V gene TRBV18; the D gene is possibly TRBD1 (5 bases). The CDR3 has 19 residues. Germline CDR1 KGHSH, CDR2 LQKENI. The V gene lost 2 bases and the J gene lost 1 base, with 18 bases spanning the gap. CDR3 region: CASSPSLSQGISYNSPLHF. The CDR3 DNA reads as TGTGCCAGCTCACCATCCTTAAGCCAGGGAATTTCCTATAATTCACCCCTCCACTTT.

V usage is TRBV10-3 and J usage is TRBJ1-2, with no clear D. There are 14 residues in the CDR3. Germline-derived CDR1 and CDR2 are ENHRY and SYGVKD. The germline V and J ends were trimmed by 5 bases and 1 base, with 11 bases remaining between them. CDR3 nucleotides: TGTGCCATCAGTCCAGGCCAGAGTAACTATGGCTACACCTTC. Translating it yields CAISPGQSNYGYTF.

This clone was counted a few times. This chain's CDR3 is CASRSPGQTNYGYTF. In DNA, the CDR3 is TGTGCCAGCAGATCCCCGGGACAGACTAACTATGGCTACACCTTC. The J gene is TRBJ1-2, the V gene TRBV6-5, with 7 nucleotides matching TRBD1. Germline CDR1 and CDR2: MNHEY and SVGAGI. This CDR3 region has 15 residues. The V gene end was trimmed by 6 bases and the J gene end by 0 bases; junction bases not matched to a gene: 7.

The chain joins TRBV9 to TRBJ1-1; no firm D call. Trimming left V 5 bases short and J 3 bases short, with 17 bases between. This CDR3 region has 15 residues. Germline CDR1 and CDR2: SGDLS and YYNGEE. The CDR3 loop reads CASRPATPRDTEAFF. CDR3 DNA sequence: TGTGCCAGCAGACCGGCCACCCCGAGGGACACTGAAGCTTTCTTT.

This clone showed up just once. This chain joins TRBV5-6 and TRBJ2-7; 7 bases line up with TRBD1. This CDR3 is built from 17 residues. The V and J ends lost 2 bases and 1 base, in that order; junction bases with no gene match: 12. Germline CDR1 reads SGHDT; CDR2 reads YYEEEE. CDR3 coding DNA: TGTGCCAGCAGCTTTTTGGTCCGGACAGGCATTTCCTACGAGCAGTACTTC. Translating it yields CASSFLVRTGISYEQYF.

The chain combines TRBV7-9 with TRBJ2-5; 11 bases line up with TRBD2. Losses at the gene ends were 1 base for V and 1 base for J; bases not matched to a gene: 2. The CDR3 is made up of 16 amino acids. Germline CDR1 and CDR2: SEHNR and FQNEAQ (reference sequence). This chain's CDR3 is CASSLDLAGGQETQYF. The CDR3 nucleotides are TGTGCCAGCAGCTTAGACCTAGCGGGGGGCCAAGAGACCCAGTACTTC.

The chain recombines TRBV5-1 with TRBJ1-3, with D tentatively TRBD1 (6 bases). With 0 bases removed from V and 9 bases from J, the gap between germline ends came to 16 bases. Germline values: CDR1 SGHRS, CDR2 YFSETQ. The length of the CDR3 is 15 residues. The CDR3 DNA follows: TGCGCCAGCAGCTTGGGGACAGTGCCCCGAGGCACCATATATTTT. This sequence encodes CASSLGTVPRGTIYF.

For the CDR3, the DNA is TGTGCCTGGAGCGCCGGGACAGAGTTCTACAATGAGCAGTTCTTC. Translation gives CAWSAGTEFYNEQFF. The chain couples TRBV30 to TRBJ2-1, with 7 bases lining up with TRBD1. The CDR3 sequence is 15 residues long. CDR1 GTSNPN and CDR2 SVGIG come from the germline V gene (reference sequence). After removal of 3 bases from V and 3 bases from J, the junction contained 8 bases not matched to a gene.

The chain combines TRBV19 with TRBJ2-3, with 10 bases identical to TRBD1. The CDR3 loop spans 14 amino acids. With 5 bases clipped from V and 5 bases from J, the junction kept 4 bases outside the gene matches. Per germline, CDR1 LNHDA and CDR2 SQIVND (reference sequence). This CDR3 reads CASSSWTGGDTQYF. The CDR3 bases are TGTGCCAGTAGTTCCTGGACAGGGGGAGATACGCAGTATTTT. The complete variable domain, with remaining parts taken from reference TRBV19 and TRBJ2-3, reads DGGITQSPKYLFRKEGQNVTLSCEQNLNHDAMYWYRQDPGQGLRLIYYSQIVNDFQKGDIAEGYSVSREKKESFPLTVTSAQKNPTAFYLCASSSWTGGDTQYFGPGTRLTVL.

The chain joins TRBV7-6 to TRBJ2-1, with 15 bases matching TRBD2. The CDR3 runs to 15 residues. CDR1 is SGHVS, CDR2 FNYEAQ, per germline. The J segment lost 6 bases and the V segment lost 6 bases, leaving 3 bases of the junction unmatched. The CDR3 region is CASRTGLAGGNEQFF. The CDR3 coding sequence is TGTGCCAGCAGGACGGGACTAGCGGGAGGCAATGAGCAGTTCTTC.

The chain uses TRBV9 and TRBJ1-2, with 9 bases matching TRBD1. There are 15 residues in the CDR3. Germline CDR1 and CDR2: SGDLS and YYNGEE. J was trimmed by 6 bases and V by 3 bases; bases with no gene match: 9. CDR3: CASSAAQDRGNGYTF. DNA for the CDR3: TGTGCCAGCAGCGCTGCACAGGACAGGGGCAATGGCTACACCTTC.

This chain connects TRBV5-1 to TRBJ2-3, with 7 bases fitting TRBD2. The CDR3 extends over 13 amino acids. Germline V lookup: CDR1 SGHRS, CDR2 YFSETQ. The trim removed 3 bases at V and 10 bases at J, leaving 8 bases unmatched. Here the CDR3 DNA reads TGCGCCAGCAGCTCGACGGCGGGAGTTGCGCAGTATTTT. Translating it yields CASSSTAGVAQYF.